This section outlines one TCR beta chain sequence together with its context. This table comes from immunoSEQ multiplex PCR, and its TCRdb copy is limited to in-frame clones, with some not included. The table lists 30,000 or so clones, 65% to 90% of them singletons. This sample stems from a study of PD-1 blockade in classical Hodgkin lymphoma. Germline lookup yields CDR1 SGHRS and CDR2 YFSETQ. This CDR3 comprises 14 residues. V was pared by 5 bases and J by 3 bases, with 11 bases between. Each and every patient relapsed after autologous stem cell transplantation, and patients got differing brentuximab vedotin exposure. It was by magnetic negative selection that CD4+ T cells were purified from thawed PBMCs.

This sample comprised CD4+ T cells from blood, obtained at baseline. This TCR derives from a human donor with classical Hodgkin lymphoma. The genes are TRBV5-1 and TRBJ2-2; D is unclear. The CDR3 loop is CASRDGPHTGELFF. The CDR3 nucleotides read TGCGCCAGCAGGGATGGGCCCCACACCGGGGAGCTGTTTTTT.